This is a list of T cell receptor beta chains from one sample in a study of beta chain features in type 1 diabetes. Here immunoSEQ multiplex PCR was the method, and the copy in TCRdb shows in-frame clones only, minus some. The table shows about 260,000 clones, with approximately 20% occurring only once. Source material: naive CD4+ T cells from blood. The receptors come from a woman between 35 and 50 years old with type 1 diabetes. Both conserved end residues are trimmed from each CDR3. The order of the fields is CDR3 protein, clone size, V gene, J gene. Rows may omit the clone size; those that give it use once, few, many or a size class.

cdr3_aa: ASSLRGAETQY
clone_size: few
v_call: TRBV6-5
j_call: TRBJ2-5

cdr3_aa: ASSPGTETYEQY
clone_size: .
v_call: TRBV5-1
j_call: TRBJ2-7

cdr3_aa: SVARQGMETQY
clone_size: .
v_call: TRBV29-1
j_call: TRBJ2-5

cdr3_aa: ASSLGRAGETQY
clone_size: few
v_call: TRBV7-3
j_call: TRBJ2-5

cdr3_aa: AWRTALNTEAF
clone_size: few
v_call: TRBV30
j_call: TRBJ1-1

cdr3_aa: ASSLVAGEDTEAF
clone_size: .
v_call: TRBV11-2
j_call: TRBJ1-1

cdr3_aa: ASSATATNEKLF
clone_size: few
v_call: TRBV25-1
j_call: TRBJ1-4

cdr3_aa: ASSQDPPGGHTGELF
clone_size: few
v_call: TRBV4-3
j_call: TRBJ2-2

cdr3_aa: SGRLLAGAGDEQF
clone_size: few
v_call: TRBV29-1
j_call: TRBJ2-1

cdr3_aa: ASSQGRQGAETEAF
clone_size: few
v_call: TRBV4-2
j_call: TRBJ1-1

cdr3_aa: ATKAGGSFGHEQF
clone_size: few
v_call: TRBV15
j_call: TRBJ2-1

cdr3_aa: ASSEAQGRNSPLH
clone_size: .
v_call: TRBV25-1
j_call: TRBJ1-6

cdr3_aa: ASSQEAGPWATQY
clone_size: .
v_call: TRBV4-3
j_call: TRBJ2-5

cdr3_aa: ASSLGDFPRELF
clone_size: .
v_call: TRBV5-4
j_call: TRBJ2-2

cdr3_aa: ATSRGIRTSGSPTYEQY
clone_size: few
v_call: TRBV15
j_call: TRBJ2-7

cdr3_aa: ASSPTPTNNEQF
clone_size: .
v_call: TRBV7-9
j_call: TRBJ2-1

cdr3_aa: ASSQREELYNEQF
clone_size: .
v_call: TRBV19
j_call: TRBJ2-1

cdr3_aa: ASSGRWTGRSYEQY
clone_size: few
v_call: TRBV7-3
j_call: TRBJ2-7

cdr3_aa: ASSGAGLGEQF
clone_size: .
v_call: TRBV5-1
j_call: TRBJ2-1

cdr3_aa: SVEDLGDTQY
clone_size: few
v_call: TRBV29-1
j_call: TRBJ2-3

cdr3_aa: ASSLRTGTAYEQY
clone_size: few
v_call: TRBV4-3
j_call: TRBJ2-7

cdr3_aa: ASSSWDRAEKLF
clone_size: few
v_call: TRBV2
j_call: TRBJ1-4

cdr3_aa: ASSLQGTPLH
clone_size: few
v_call: TRBV5-4
j_call: TRBJ1-6

cdr3_aa: ASSSRGVGSYEQY
clone_size: few
v_call: TRBV28
j_call: TRBJ2-7

cdr3_aa: ASSVEPLQETQY
clone_size: few
v_call: TRBV9
j_call: TRBJ2-5

cdr3_aa: ASSVSYEQY
clone_size: .
v_call: TRBV7-9
j_call: TRBJ2-7

cdr3_aa: ASSSTSGVARTQY
clone_size: .
v_call: TRBV5-4
j_call: TRBJ2-5

cdr3_aa: AWSVPNRHTEAF
clone_size: few
v_call: TRBV30
j_call: TRBJ1-1

cdr3_aa: ASSFRTGFTEAF
clone_size: few
v_call: TRBV28
j_call: TRBJ1-1

cdr3_aa: AWTSGRDTDTQY
clone_size: few
v_call: TRBV30
j_call: TRBJ2-3

cdr3_aa: ASSLGGGGGSYNEQF
clone_size: few
v_call: TRBV11-3
j_call: TRBJ2-1

cdr3_aa: ASSLSRLAGGYNEQF
clone_size: few
v_call: TRBV7-2
j_call: TRBJ2-1

cdr3_aa: ASSITGDKGNIQY
clone_size: few
v_call: TRBV9
j_call: TRBJ2-4

cdr3_aa: ASSSIRDSKNIQY
clone_size: .
v_call: TRBV7-8
j_call: TRBJ2-4

cdr3_aa: ASSLRQAPQETQY
clone_size: .
v_call: TRBV11-2
j_call: TRBJ2-5

cdr3_aa: ASRAQGVWETQY
clone_size: few
v_call: TRBV28
j_call: TRBJ2-5

cdr3_aa: ASRAYYTDTQY
clone_size: few
v_call: TRBV5-4
j_call: TRBJ2-3

cdr3_aa: ASSSRGIGELF
clone_size: few
v_call: TRBV7-7
j_call: TRBJ2-2

cdr3_aa: ASSFQGGNQPQH
clone_size: once
v_call: TRBV5-4
j_call: TRBJ1-5

cdr3_aa: ASSLKAEGLAKNIQY
clone_size: few
v_call: TRBV5-4
j_call: TRBJ2-4

cdr3_aa: ASSSSGTGVETQY
clone_size: .
v_call: TRBV7-3
j_call: TRBJ2-5

cdr3_aa: ASIPGEGGYGYT
clone_size: .
v_call: TRBV21-1
j_call: TRBJ1-2

cdr3_aa: ASSRDYNEQF
clone_size: few
v_call: TRBV7-9
j_call: TRBJ2-1

cdr3_aa: ASSTRLASSTDTQY
clone_size: .
v_call: TRBV7-2
j_call: TRBJ2-3

cdr3_aa: ASSLNRHQPQH
clone_size: .
v_call: TRBV7-2
j_call: TRBJ1-5

cdr3_aa: ASSWTGSEGYT
clone_size: .
v_call: TRBV28
j_call: TRBJ1-2

cdr3_aa: ASSSPPGYNEQF
clone_size: .
v_call: TRBV5-6
j_call: TRBJ2-1

cdr3_aa: ASSLLGQFGYT
clone_size: few
v_call: TRBV4-3
j_call: TRBJ1-2